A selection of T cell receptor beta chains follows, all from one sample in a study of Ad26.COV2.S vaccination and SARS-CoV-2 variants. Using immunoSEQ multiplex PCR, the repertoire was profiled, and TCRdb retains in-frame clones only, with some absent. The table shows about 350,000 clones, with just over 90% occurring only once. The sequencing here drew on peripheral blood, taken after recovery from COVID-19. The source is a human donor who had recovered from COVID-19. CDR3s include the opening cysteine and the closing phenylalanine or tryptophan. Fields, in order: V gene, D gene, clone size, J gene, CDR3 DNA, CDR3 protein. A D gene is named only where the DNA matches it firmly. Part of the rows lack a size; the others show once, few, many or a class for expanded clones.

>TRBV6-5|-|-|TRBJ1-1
TGTGCCAGCGGTACGAGAGGCGCGATGAACACTGAAGCTTTCTTT
CASGTRGAMNTEAFF
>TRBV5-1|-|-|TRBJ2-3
TGCGCCAGCAGCTTCGGGGTAGCCCCGGATACGCAGTATTTT
CASSFGVAPDTQYF
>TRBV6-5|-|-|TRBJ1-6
TGTGCCAGCAGTTACCGGGCTCAGGGCAATTCACCCCTCCACTTT
CASSYRAQGNSPLHF
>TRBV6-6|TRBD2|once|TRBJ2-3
TGTGCCAGCAGCCTCCGGGGGGGGCAAGATACGCAGTATTTT
CASSLRGGQDTQYF
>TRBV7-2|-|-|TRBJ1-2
TGTGCCAGCAGCTCCAAGGGTACGGGGCCGAGTGGCTACACCTTC
CASSSKGTGPSGYTF
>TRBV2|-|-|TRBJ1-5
TGTGCCAGCAGGGAGACAGATAATAGCAATCAGCCCCAGCATTTT
CASRETDNSNQPQHF
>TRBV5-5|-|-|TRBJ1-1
TGTGCCAGCAGCTTGGCCAAAACACTCATCATTCCTGAAGCTTTCTTT
CASSLAKTLIIPEAFF
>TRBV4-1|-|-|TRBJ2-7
TGCGCCAGCAGCCAGGGTTTCTACGAGCAGTACTTC
CASSQGFYEQYF
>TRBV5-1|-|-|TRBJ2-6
TGCGCCAGCAGTTCCGAGACCGGAACCTCTGGGGCCAACGTCCTGACTTTC
CASSSETGTSGANVLTF
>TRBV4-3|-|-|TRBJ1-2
TGCGCCAGCAGCCAAGATCGAACAGCCTATGGCTACACCTTC
CASSQDRTAYGYTF
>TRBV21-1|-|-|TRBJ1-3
TGTGCCAGCAGCAAATCTGGGACAGTATCCTCTGGAAACACCATATATTTT
CASSKSGTVSSGNTIYF
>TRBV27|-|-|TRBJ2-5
TGTGCCAGCAGTCCCGAACAAGAGACCCAGTACTTC
CASSPEQETQYF
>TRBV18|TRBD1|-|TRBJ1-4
TGTGCCAGCTCACCACGGGACAGAGATAATGAAAAACTGTTTTTT
CASSPRDRDNEKLFF
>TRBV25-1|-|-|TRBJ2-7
TGTGCCAGCAGCCTGAGTAGCTTCGAGCAGTACTTC
CASSLSSFEQYF
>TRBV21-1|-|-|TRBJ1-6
TGTGCCAGCAGCAATGCGGAACGGTTCCGATCGCTGCTTAATTCACCCCTCCACTTT
CASSNAERFRSLLNSPLHF
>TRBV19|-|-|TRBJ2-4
TGTGCCAGTAGTATAGGCGTCGGGAAAGCCAAAAACATTCAGTACTTC
CASSIGVGKAKNIQYF
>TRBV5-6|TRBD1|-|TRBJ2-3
TGTGCCAGCAGCCGACAGGGGTCCCAAGATACGCAGTATTTT
CASSRQGSQDTQYF
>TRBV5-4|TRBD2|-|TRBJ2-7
TGTGCCAGCAGCTTGTTACGGGGGGGGCTATCCTACGAGCAGTACTTC
CASSLLRGGLSYEQYF
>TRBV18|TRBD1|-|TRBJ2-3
TGTGCCAGCTCACCAGCGGACAGGCCTATTTCAGATACGCAGTATTTT
CASSPADRPISDTQYF
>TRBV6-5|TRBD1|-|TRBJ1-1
TGTGCCACCCTGGGGGACAGGGCCACTGAAGCTTTCTTT
CATLGDRATEAFF
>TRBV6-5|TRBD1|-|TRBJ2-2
TGTGCCAGCAGTTACTCAGGGGGCGGCAACACCGGGGAGCTGTTTTTT
CASSYSGGGNTGELFF
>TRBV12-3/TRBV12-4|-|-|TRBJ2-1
TGTGCCAGCAGTTCCGCCCGGAATGAGCAGTTCTTC
CASSSARNEQFF
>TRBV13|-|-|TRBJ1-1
TGTGCCAGCAGCTTAGGTCCACGGGTGACGAAGGGCGGGAAGAACACTGAAGCTTTCTTT
CASSLGPRVTKGGKNTEAFF
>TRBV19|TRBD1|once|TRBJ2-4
TGTGCCAGTAGTATGGGCAGGGGGCGGGACATTCAGTACTTC
CASSMGRGRDIQYF
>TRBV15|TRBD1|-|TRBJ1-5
TGTGCCACCACTCCTACAGGGGGAAGCAATCAGCCCCAGCATTTT
CATTPTGGSNQPQHF
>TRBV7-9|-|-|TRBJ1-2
TGTGCCAGCAGCTCCATGGACACGATTAGGGACTATGGCTACACCTTC
CASSSMDTIRDYGYTF
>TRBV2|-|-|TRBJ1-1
TGTGCCAGCAGTGAGGGTAACACTGAAGCTTTCTTT
CASSEGNTEAFF
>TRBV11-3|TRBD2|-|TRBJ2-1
TGTGCCAGCAGCTTTAGCGGGGGGGCCGGTGAGCAGTTCTTC
CASSFSGGAGEQFF
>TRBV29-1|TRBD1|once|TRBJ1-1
TGCAGCGGAGGACAGGGGGGGAACACTGAAGCTTTCTTT
CSGGQGGNTEAFF
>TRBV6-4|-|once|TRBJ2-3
TGTGCCAGCAGCACCGGGACTCCCCCCGGGGATACGCAGTATTTT
CASSTGTPPGDTQYF
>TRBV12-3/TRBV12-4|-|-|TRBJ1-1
TGTGCCAGCAGCCCAGAGAGCGCCGAAGCTTTCTTT
CASSPESAEAFF
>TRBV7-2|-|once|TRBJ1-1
TGTGCCAGCAGCTCAGGGAAGGGAGCTTTCTTT
CASSSGKGAFF
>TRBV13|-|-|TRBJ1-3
TGTGCCAGCAGCTCCGGTTGGGGGGAGAGCTCTGGAAACACCATATATTTT
CASSSGWGESSGNTIYF
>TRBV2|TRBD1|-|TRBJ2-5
TGTGCCAGCAGTGGTTTAGGGACAGGGGATGGGACCCAGTACTTC
CASSGLGTGDGTQYF
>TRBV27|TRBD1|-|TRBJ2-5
TGTGCCAGCAGTTCGGGACAGGCCCAAGAGACCCAGTACTTC
CASSSGQAQETQYF
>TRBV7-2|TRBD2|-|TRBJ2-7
TGTGCCAGCAGCCCGTGGACTAGCGCCAGCTACGAGCAGTACTTC
CASSPWTSASYEQYF
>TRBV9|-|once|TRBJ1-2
TGTGCCAGCAGCGTAGGAGGAGGCTCGCACTATGGCTACACCTTC
CASSVGGGSHYGYTF
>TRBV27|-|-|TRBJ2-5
TGTGCCAGCAGTCCGCCGGGCGGACCCCATACCCAGTACTTC
CASSPPGGPHTQYF
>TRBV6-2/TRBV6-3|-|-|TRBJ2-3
TGTGCCAGCAGTTACTCAAACTCTCGCACAGATACGCAGTATTTT
CASSYSNSRTDTQYF
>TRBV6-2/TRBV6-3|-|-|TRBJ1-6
TGTGCCAGCAGTTACGGGAGCTCCTATAATTCACCCCTCCACTTT
CASSYGSSYNSPLHF
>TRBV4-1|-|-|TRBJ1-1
TGCGCCAGCAGCCAATCCATAGGACAGACGAACACTGAAGCTTTCTTT
CASSQSIGQTNTEAFF